The 29 T cell receptor beta chains below come from one sample, sequenced in a study of T cell changes during pregnancy in multiple sclerosis. TCRdb keeps only in-frame clones here, not all; method: immunoSEQ multiplex PCR. The sample lists around 20,000 clones; around 81% were seen once. Sequences were derived from CD8+ T cells from peripheral blood mononuclear cells, sampled in the first trimester of pregnancy. Receptors originate from a female donor in good health, enrolled as a control in a pregnancy study.

The chain is built from TRBV28 and TRBJ2-7, with TRBD1 identical over 11 bases. After removal of 1 base from V and 6 bases from J, the junction contained 5 bases not matched to a gene. Germline V CDR1 and CDR2: MDHEN, SYDVKM. The CDR3 is 15 amino acids. Here the CDR3 reads CASSLFGTGGIEQYF. CDR3 bases: TGTGCCAGCAGTTTATTTGGGACAGGGGGGATCGAGCAGTACTTC.

The CDR3 sequence: CASSDDPGGPGEQFF. As DNA, the CDR3 is TGTGCCAGCAGTGACGACCCGGGAGGGCCGGGGGAGCAGTTCTTC. This chain links TRBV6-4 with TRBJ2-1, with TRBD2 matching over 8 bases. The CDR3 spans 15 residues. Germline V gene sequence: CDR1 MRHNA, CDR2 SNTAGT. The V gene end was trimmed by 2 bases and the J gene end by 10 bases; junction bases not matched to a gene: 10.

The rearrangement joins TRBV9 to TRBJ1-3; no clear D. This CDR3 comprises 14 residues. Trimming took 0 bases from V and 2 from J, leaving 6 bases between them. Germline V gives CDR1 SGDLS, CDR2 YYNGEE. In nucleotides, the CDR3 is TGTGCCAGCAGCGTAGGTGCGGCTGGAAACACCATATATTTT. This gives the protein CASSVGAAGNTIYF.

The chain uses TRBV11-1 and TRBJ2-2, with 8 bases matching TRBD1. V dropped 6 bases and J dropped 2; count of bases not matched to a gene: 5. Germline loops: CDR1 SGHAT, CDR2 FQDESV (reference sequence). CDR3 length: 15 amino acids. CDR3 residues: CASSRQGLNTGELFF. In DNA form, the CDR3 reads TGTGCCAGCAGTCGACAGGGGCTAAACACCGGGGAGCTGTTTTTT.

The V and J genes are TRBV15 and TRBJ2-1, with 7 bases matching TRBD1. The CDR3 totals 14 residues. Unmatched junction bases numbered 5, after V lost 2 bases and J lost 7 bases. Germline CDR1 reads LNHNV; CDR2 reads YYDKDF (reference sequence). The CDR3 here is CATSRRDRENEQFF. The CDR3 region has the DNA TGTGCCACCAGCAGACGCGACAGGGAGAATGAGCAGTTCTTC.

This chain connects TRBV5-8 to TRBJ1-1; no definite D call. Between the trimmed V and J ends, which lost 2 bases and 1 base, there was a span of 6 bases. Germline lookup yields CDR1 SGHTS and CDR2 YDEGEE. The CDR3 totals 13 residues. This CDR3 reads CASSFPQNTEAFF. CDR3 nucleotide sequence: TGTGCCAGCAGCTTCCCCCAGAACACTGAAGCTTTCTTT. Full variable domain (rest looked up from reference TRBV5-8 and TRBJ1-1): EAGVTQSPTHLIKTRGQQATLRCSPISGHTSVYWYQQALGLGLQFLLWYDEGEERNRGNFPPRFSGRQFPNYSSELNVNALELEDSALYLCASSFPQNTEAFFGQGTRLTVV.

This clone was detected ten times or more. V gene TRBV27 combines with J gene TRBJ1-4; TRBD1 might be the D (5 bases). Per germline, CDR1 MNHEY and CDR2 SMNVEV (reference sequence). The CDR3 consists of 14 residues. V was trimmed by 2 bases and J by 1 base, leaving 5 bases between them. Here the CDR3 reads CASSLRGTNEKLFF. In DNA form, the CDR3 reads TGTGCCAGCAGTTTAAGGGGAACTAATGAAAAACTGTTTTTT.

The chain has TRBV18 and TRBJ1-1; TRBD1 matches 8 bases. The CDR3 is made up of 14 amino acids. The V gene's germline CDR1 is KGHSH and CDR2 LQKENI. With 7 bases clipped from V and 0 bases from J, the junction kept 4 bases outside the gene matches. CDR3 loop: CASFSTGVNTEAFF. Written as DNA, the CDR3 is TGTGCCAGCTTCTCGACAGGGGTGAACACTGAAGCTTTCTTT.

The V and J genes are TRBV7-3 and TRBJ2-7, with 7 bases aligning to TRBD2. Germline-derived CDR1 and CDR2 are SGHTA and FQGTGA. The CDR3 has 15 amino acids. J was trimmed by 3 bases and V by 0 bases; bases with no gene match: 5. DNA of the CDR3: TGTGCCAGCAGCTTAACTGGCGGGAGCTTCTACGAGCAGTACTTC. Encoded protein: CASSLTGGSFYEQYF.

The chain employs TRBV27 and TRBJ2-4; 7 positions match TRBD2. The V gene end was trimmed by 5 bases and the J gene end by 0 bases; junction bases not matched to a gene: 4. This CDR3 contains 15 residues. Germline V CDR1 and CDR2: MNHEY, SMNVEV (reference sequence). The CDR3 loop reads CASSGGGLAKNIQYF. CDR3 nucleotides: TGTGCCAGCAGTGGGGGGGGACTAGCCAAAAACATTCAGTACTTC.

The chain uses TRBV9 and TRBJ2-1, with a possible D match to TRBD2 (5 bases). The CDR3 spans 13 residues. V was shortened by 4 bases and J by 9 bases, with 14 bases between the two germline ends. The germline V gene has CDR1 SGDLS and CDR2 YYNGEE. CDR3 nucleotides: TGTGCCAGCAGCTACGGGGTCCCCACTGAGCAGTTCTTC. This encodes CASSYGVPTEQFF.

The chain is built from TRBV7-2 and TRBJ1-3; D gene uncertain. Per the germline V gene, CDR1 is SGHTA and CDR2 is FQGNSA. Trimming removed 3 bases from V and 0 bases from J, with 6 bases in between. The CDR3 runs to 14 residues. CDR3 coding DNA: TGTGCCAGCAGCTTCACGGTCTCTGGAAACACCATATATTTT. Protein sequence: CASSFTVSGNTIYF.

This clone was seen just once. The rearrangement links TRBV9 to TRBJ1-3; TRBD1 might be the D (6 bases). CDR1 and CDR2 from the germline V gene are SGDLS and YYNGEE. V was clipped by 3 bases and J by 4 bases, with 8 bases between them. The CDR3 extends over 13 amino acids. CDR3 DNA sequence: TGTGCCAGCAGCGCCGGACAGGGAAACACCATATATTTT. Its translation: CASSAGQGNTIYF.

The rearrangement links TRBV4-1 to TRBJ1-3, with D possibly being TRBD1 (5 bases). This CDR3 is built from 17 residues. V was pared by 1 base and J by 3 bases, with 16 bases between. Per the germline V gene, CDR1 is MGHRA and CDR2 is YSYEKL. CDR3 in DNA: TGCGCCAGCAGCCAAGGGGGCTCGGAGGGTTATGGAAACACCATATATTTT. Its translation: CASSQGGSEGYGNTIYF.

The chain links TRBV9 to TRBJ2-3; D possibly corresponds to TRBD2 (5 bases). V was clipped by 0 bases and J by 0 bases, with 14 bases between them. CDR3 length equals 17 residues. Germline V gives CDR1 SGDLS, CDR2 YYNGEE. CDR3 residues: CASSVGVGEGSTDTQYF. In nucleotides, the CDR3 is TGTGCCAGCAGCGTAGGAGTGGGAGAAGGGAGCACAGATACGCAGTATTTT.

The count of this clone is one. In DNA form, the CDR3 reads TGTGCCATCAGTCCCGGGACAGGGGTGTCTGGGGCCAACGTCCTGACTTTC. Residues: CAISPGTGVSGANVLTF. The chain has TRBV10-3 and TRBJ2-6; the match to TRBD1 covers 10 bases. Germline-derived CDR1 and CDR2 are ENHRY and SYGVKD. V gave up 5 bases and J gave up 1 base; unmatched junction bases: 5. The CDR3 length is 17 residues.

A note on this clone: This may be a read error: a much more frequent sequence differs by one nucleotide. The chain has TRBV5-4 and TRBJ2-1; 10 bases map to TRBD2. The CDR3 has 16 residues. Looked up from germline, CDR1 is SGHNT and CDR2 is YYREEE (reference sequence). The CDR3 sequence is CASRLSGGASYNEQFF. CDR3 in DNA: TGTGCCAGCCGCTTAAGCGGGGGGGCCTCCTACAATGAGCAGTTCTTC.

V is TRBV10-3 and J is TRBJ1-3; TRBD1 aligns across 8 bases. This CDR3 has 15 amino acids. Germline V CDR1 and CDR2: ENHRY, SYGVKD. With V trimmed by 6 bases and J by 0 bases, 4 bases remained unmatched. As DNA, the CDR3 is TGTGCCATCAGCCTGGACAGGGTCTCTGGAAACACCATATATTTT. Protein: CAISLDRVSGNTIYF.

Judged by abundance, this clone is medium-sized (0.01 to 0.1%). The chain recombines TRBV27 with TRBJ2-1, with 10 nucleotides matching TRBD2. CDR3 size: 16 residues. The germline V gene has CDR1 MNHEY and CDR2 SMNVEV (reference sequence). J was trimmed by 4 bases and V by 2 bases; bases with no gene match: 5. This CDR3 reads CASSLPGTSEYNEQFF. Written as DNA, the CDR3 is TGTGCCAGCAGTTTACCAGGGACTAGCGAGTACAATGAGCAGTTCTTC.

This clone has just one count. V usage is TRBV7-2 and J usage is TRBJ2-7, with D perhaps matching TRBD1 (5 bases). Trimming removed 1 base from V and 4 bases from J, with 11 bases in between. The CDR3 has 14 residues. CDR1 is SGHTA and CDR2 is FQGNSA in the germline V gene. Written as DNA, the CDR3 is TGTGCCAGCAGCTTAGGGGGCCTGGGGTACGAGCAGTACTTC. As protein: CASSLGGLGYEQYF.

The chain joins TRBV30 to TRBJ2-2; 7 bases agree with TRBD2. This CDR3 is built from 14 residues. The V gene's germline CDR1 is GTSNPN and CDR2 SVGIG (reference sequence). V was pared by 3 bases and J by 5 bases, with 6 bases of the junction left unmatched. The CDR3 region has the DNA TGTGCCTGGAGAGAGCGGGAAATTACCGGGGAGCTGTTTTTT. Protein sequence: CAWREREITGELFF.

The chain recombines TRBV28 with TRBJ2-7, with 14 bases lining up with TRBD2. J was trimmed by 2 bases and V by 3 bases; bases with no gene match: 15. This CDR3 has 20 residues. CDR1 and CDR2 (germline): MDHEN, SYDVKM. The CDR3 DNA is TGTGCCAGCAGTTTTAGTAGGAGACTAGCGGGAGGGTTGAACCCCTACGAGCAGTACTTC. Translated: CASSFSRRLAGGLNPYEQYF.

The chain combines TRBV5-4 with TRBJ1-1; no reliable D call. Germline V gene sequence: CDR1 SGHNT, CDR2 YYREEE (reference sequence). The CDR3 covers 15 residues. Trimming cost V 4 bases and J 2 bases, with 15 bases left between them. As DNA, the CDR3 is TGTGCCAGCAGCCATTCAGTTGTTACAAACACTGAAGCTTTCTTT. This codes for CASSHSVVTNTEAFF.

This clone was seen a handful of times. This chain joins TRBV4-3 and TRBJ2-3; 13 positions agree with TRBD2. The trim removed 2 bases at V and 1 base at J, leaving 3 bases unmatched. The CDR3 is 17 amino acids. The V gene's germline CDR1 is LGHNA and CDR2 YSLEER. DNA for the CDR3: TGCGCCAGCAGCCAAAGGACTAGCGGGGGAGGCACAGATACGCAGTATTTT. It encodes CASSQRTSGGGTDTQYF.

The rearrangement joins TRBV6-1 to TRBJ2-3; D perhaps matches TRBD2 (6 bases). The V gene's germline CDR1 is MNHNS and CDR2 SASEGT. The length of the CDR3 is 15 residues. V lost 7 bases to trimming and J lost 6 bases, with 20 bases between them. The DNA for the CDR3 is TGTGCCAGCACCACGTGGGCGTCGGGGGTGGATACGCAGTATTTT. Translated, it gives CASTTWASGVDTQYF.

The CDR3 nucleotides read TGTGCCAGCAGTGTAAGGGAGACCGGGGAGCTGTTTTTT. Translated, it gives CASSVRETGELFF. The chain joins TRBV6-1 to TRBJ2-2; D possibly corresponds to TRBD2 (5 bases). Germline CDR1 MNHNS, CDR2 SASEGT. The CDR3 is made up of 13 amino acids. V lost 4 bases and J 5 bases, leaving 8 bases between the germline ends.

This chain links TRBV19 with TRBJ2-7; D remains ambiguous. V lost 3 bases, J lost 6 bases, and 18 bases lay in between. The CDR3 totals 15 residues. Germline CDR1 LNHDA, CDR2 SQIVND (reference sequence). CDR3 DNA sequence: TGTGCCAGTAGTATCTCCCTGACTTCTGGCCTCGAGCAGTACTTC. Amino acids: CASSISLTSGLEQYF.

The chain employs TRBV28 and TRBJ2-7; D might be TRBD2 (5 bases). The CDR3 consists of 14 residues. Germline V gene data show CDR1 as MDHEN and CDR2 as SYDVKM. V was cut by 5 bases and J by 2 bases, with 13 bases left in between. This CDR3 reads CASSPERAPYEQYF. DNA of the CDR3: TGTGCCAGCAGTCCCGAGAGGGCCCCCTACGAGCAGTACTTC.

The CDR3 nucleotides are TGTGCCAGCAGTCAGTTGGGACTAGCGGGAACCTACGAGCAGTACTTC. Its protein product is CASSQLGLAGTYEQYF. The chain combines TRBV28 with TRBJ2-7, with 13 bases that match TRBD2. The V gene end was trimmed by 5 bases and the J gene end by 2 bases; junction bases not matched to a gene: 6. CDR3 length: 16 residues. Germline-derived CDR1 and CDR2 are MDHEN and SYDVKM.